What follows are 15 T cell receptor beta chains derived from one specimen sequenced in a study of regulatory and conventional T cells in RAG deficiency. Genomic DNA came from blood conventional CD4+ T cells gated CD25-low CD127-high. Sequencing used immunoSEQ multiplex PCR; TCRdb keeps in-frame clones, though not all of them. The sample lists 25,000 to 35,000 clones, about 96% occurring once. These data also featured in a second study, about regulatory T cells. As that study records: Amplification used 52 TRBV primers and 13 TRBJ primers.

The sample was CD25- CD4+ T cells sorted from blood. These receptors all come from a human donor in good health.

The genes are TRBV7-2 and TRBJ2-7; no clear D. Trimming left V 2 bases short and J 0 bases short, with 11 bases between. Per germline, CDR1 SGHTA and CDR2 FQGNSA. The CDR3 runs 15 residues. In nucleotides, the CDR3 is TGTGCCAGCAGCTTAAATGCGCGGAGCTCCTACGAGCAGTACTTC. This codes for CASSLNARSSYEQYF.

The gene calls are TRBV7-3 and TRBJ1-1; a possible D gene is TRBD1 (5 bases). With 2 bases removed from V and 1 base from J, the gap between germline ends came to 5 bases. The germline V gene encodes CDR1 SGHTA and CDR2 FQGTGA. There are 13 residues in the CDR3. The DNA of the CDR3 is TGTGCCAGCAGCTTACAGGGGAACACTGAAGCTTTCTTT. Amino acid sequence: CASSLQGNTEAFF.

This chain uses TRBV5-1 with TRBJ1-2, with 12 bases lining up with TRBD1. Unmatched junction bases numbered 5, after V lost 0 bases and J lost 8 bases. Germline CDR1 is SGHRS and CDR2 is YFSETQ. This CDR3 is 15 amino acids long. The CDR3 is CASSLAGTGGEGYTF. The CDR3 nucleotides are TGCGCCAGCAGCTTGGCCGGGACAGGGGGCGAGGGCTACACCTTC.

This clone appeared once. The V gene is TRBV5-1, the J gene TRBJ1-1, with TRBD1 identical over 8 bases. The V segment lost 3 bases and the J segment 1 base; nucleotides outside the gene matches: 8. Germline CDR1 is SGHRS and CDR2 is YFSETQ. The CDR3 length is 16 residues. For the CDR3, the DNA is TGCGCCAGCAGCTACGGACAGGGCCTTTCGAACACTGAAGCTTTCTTT. Translating gives CASSYGQGLSNTEAFF. Looking up the rest from reference TRBV5-1 and TRBJ1-1 gives the full variable domain: KAGVTQTPRYLIKTRGQQVTLSCSPISGHRSVSWYQQTPGQGLQFLFEYFSETQRNKGNFPGRFSGRQFSNSRSEMNVSTLELGDSALYLCASSYGQGLSNTEAFFGQGTRLTVV.

The chain combines TRBV28 with TRBJ2-7; possible D gene TRBD1, 5 bases. The CDR3 totals 15 residues. V was pared by 7 bases and J by 2 bases, with 18 bases between. The V gene's germline CDR1 is MDHEN and CDR2 SYDVKM. The CDR3 region is CASTPQLQGTYEQYF. In DNA, the CDR3 is TGTGCCAGCACACCCCAACTCCAGGGTACCTACGAGCAGTACTTC. Drawing the rest from reference TRBV28 and TRBJ2-7, the complete variable domain is DVKVTQSSRYLVKRTGEKVFLECVQDMDHENMFWYRQDPGLGLRLIYFSYDVKMKEKGDIPEGYSVSREKKERFSLILESASTNQTSMYLCASTPQLQGTYEQYFGPGTRLTVT.

This clone was counted only a few times. This chain uses TRBV29-1 with TRBJ1-1, with a weak D call TRBD1 (5 bases). V shed 4 bases and J shed 1 base, with 10 bases lying between them. Germline-derived CDR1 and CDR2 are SQVTM and ANQGSEA. This CDR3 is 13 amino acids long. The CDR3 nucleotides read TGCAGCGTTGGGGTGGGGGGGAACACTGAAGCTTTCTTT. As protein: CSVGVGGNTEAFF. The variable domain in full, completed from reference TRBV29-1 and TRBJ1-1, reads SAVISQKPSRDICQRGTSLTIQCQVDSQVTMMFWYRQQPGQSLTLIATANQGSEATYESGFVIDKFPISRPNLTFSTLTVSNMSPEDSSIYLCSVGVGGNTEAFFGQGTRLTVV.

The chain has TRBV11-2 and TRBJ1-3; a possible D gene is TRBD1 (6 bases). V was cut by 5 bases and J by 0 bases, with 14 bases left in between. The germline gives CDR1 SGHAT, CDR2 FQNNGV. The CDR3 has 16 residues. The CDR3 nucleotides read TGTGCCAGCAGCATTATACAGGGCCCCTCTGGAAACACCATATATTTT. This translates into CASSIIQGPSGNTIYF.

The chain is built from TRBV11-3 and TRBJ1-2; 9 bases are a match to TRBD1. Trimming took 5 bases from V and 5 from J; bases not matched to a gene: 18. The CDR3 is 18 amino acids. The germline gives CDR1 SGHNT, CDR2 YENEEA. The CDR3 DNA follows: TGTGCCAGCAGCCTAAGGGAAACCGGACAGGGGTCCTCTTATGGCTACACCTTC. Its translation is CASSLRETGQGSSYGYTF. Based on the CDR3 plus reference TRBV11-3 and TRBJ1-2, the full variable domain is EAGVVQSPRYKIIEKKQPVAFWCNPISGHNTLYWYLQNLGQGPELLIRYENEEAVDDSQLPKDRFSAERLKGVDSTLKIQPAELGDSAVYLCASSLRETGQGSSYGYTFGSGTRLTVV.

The rearrangement links TRBV5-6 to TRBJ1-2; 9 nucleotides agree with TRBD1. This CDR3 region has 16 residues. Trimming at V came to 2 bases and at J to 4 bases, leaving 9 bases not matched to a gene. Germline CDR1 reads SGHDT; CDR2 reads YYEEEE. The DNA for the CDR3 is TGTGCCAGCAGCTTTGTGTCGCCGGGACAGGGCTATGGCTACACCTTC. This encodes CASSFVSPGQGYGYTF.

V usage is TRBV19 and J usage is TRBJ1-2, with D tentatively TRBD1 (6 bases). V lost 6 bases to trimming and J lost 5 bases, with 16 bases between them. Germline V gene sequence: CDR1 LNHDA, CDR2 SQIVND (reference sequence). CDR3 length: 14 residues. CDR3 amino acids: CASRPQQGRYGYTF. CDR3 DNA: TGTGCCAGTAGGCCACAACAGGGTCGGTATGGCTACACCTTC.

The gene calls are TRBV11-2 and TRBJ1-6; D is uncertain. Germline V lookup: CDR1 SGHAT, CDR2 FQNNGV. The CDR3 spans 14 residues. Trimming took 7 bases from V and 10 from J, leaving 17 bases between them. The DNA for the CDR3 is TGTGCCAGCAACCCCGGCGGTATAGAGTCACCCCTCCACTTT. It specifies CASNPGGIESPLHF.

The CDR3, as DNA: TGTGCCAGCAGCTTCCCCGGGGTCTACGAGCAGTACTTC. It specifies CASSFPGVYEQYF. The chain couples TRBV5-4 to TRBJ2-7; possible D gene TRBD2, 5 bases. Germline loops: CDR1 SGHNT, CDR2 YYREEE (reference sequence). V lost 2 bases, J lost 3 bases, and 9 bases lay in between. The CDR3 runs to 13 residues.

The chain combines TRBV18 with TRBJ2-7; 8 nucleotides align to TRBD1. This CDR3 region has 14 residues. The germline V gene has CDR1 KGHSH and CDR2 LQKENI. The trim removed 2 bases at V and 6 bases at J, leaving 6 bases unmatched. The CDR3 spells CASSPNYGQGEQYF. The CDR3 DNA reads as TGTGCCAGCTCACCAAACTACGGACAGGGCGAGCAGTACTTC.

The chain has TRBV5-1 and TRBJ1-3; 8 bases line up with TRBD1. Germline CDR1 and CDR2: SGHRS and YFSETQ. The CDR3 is made up of 15 amino acids. V lost 5 bases to trimming and J lost 2 bases; unmatched junction nucleotides: 6. CDR3 region: CASRYRQGTGNTIYF. The CDR3 DNA reads as TGCGCCAGCAGGTATCGACAGGGGACTGGAAACACCATATATTTT.

The CDR3 DNA is TGTGCCAGCAGTCGTACGTGGGCAGGGAACACTGAAGCTTTCTTT. Protein sequence: CASSRTWAGNTEAFF. This chain links TRBV6-5 with TRBJ1-1; D unclear. Germline-derived CDR1 and CDR2 are MNHEY and SVGAGI. The CDR3 is 15 residues long. Trimming removed 5 bases at V and 1 base at J, with 14 bases between.